Listed below are T cell receptor beta chains from one sample, sequenced in a study of long-term antiretroviral therapy in people with HIV. Measured with immunoSEQ multiplex PCR; TCRdb has only the in-frame clones, and not every one. Among tens of thousands of clones, approximately 78% were seen once, and the ten largest hold about 6%. Sequencing was performed on unsorted PBMCs, taken 0.2 years after starting antiretroviral therapy. Receptors were obtained from a woman in her thirties with HIV. Both conserved end residues are part of each CDR3. The D gene is left open where the match is weak. Clone size, where shown, is once, few, many, or a class for clones that have expanded.

j_gene	abundance	d_gene	v_gene	CDR3nt	CDR3aa
TRBJ2-3	NA	NA	TRBV7-2	TGTGCCAGCAGCTTAGACGGGGGCCGGACAGATACGCAGTATTTT	CASSLDGGRTDTQYF
TRBJ2-3	NA	TRBD2	TRBV18	TGTGCCAGCTCAAGCCCGGGGGGAGATACGCAGTATTTT	CASSSPGGDTQYF
TRBJ2-1	NA	TRBD2	TRBV4-2	TGTGCCAGCAGCCAAGTTAGCGGGGGGGGCAATGAGCAGTTCTTC	CASSQVSGGGNEQFF
TRBJ2-7	medium-sized	NA	TRBV9	TGTGCCAGCAGCGTAGAACGGGGAGGCGAGCAGTACTTC	CASSVERGGEQYF
TRBJ2-5	once	NA	TRBV7-9	TGTGCCAGCAGCCTGGGAGGTAACATTCAAGAGACCCAGTACTTC	CASSLGGNIQETQYF
TRBJ1-4	NA	NA	TRBV18	TGTGCCAGCTCACTCCTGGATGAAAAACTGTTTTTT	CASSLLDEKLFF
TRBJ1-5	NA	NA	TRBV19	TGTGCCAGTAGTACTGACAGCAATCAGCCCCAGCATTTT	CASSTDSNQPQHF
TRBJ2-7	once	NA	TRBV4-1	TGCGCCAGCAGCGCCCGGGACGGAGCTTTCTACGAGCAGTACTTC	CASSARDGAFYEQYF
TRBJ1-1	NA	NA	TRBV11-2	TGTGCCAGCAGCTTAGAGGGGTTCACTGAAGCTTTCTTT	CASSLEGFTEAFF
TRBJ2-1	NA	NA	TRBV29-1	TGCAGCGCTGGATACAATGAGCAGTTCTTC	CSAGYNEQFF
TRBJ1-1	few	TRBD1	TRBV29-1	TGCAGCGGGGACAGGGGGAACACTGAAGCTTTCTTT	CSGDRGNTEAFF
TRBJ1-1	NA	NA	TRBV6-5	TGTGCCAGCTGCTCCTCGTTTTTACCCGGTACTGAAGCTTTCTTT	CASCSSFLPGTEAFF
TRBJ2-2	NA	NA	TRBV6-1	TGTGCCAGCAGTGAATTAGGCACCGGGGAGCTGTTTTTT	CASSELGTGELFF
TRBJ1-1	NA	NA	TRBV30	TGTGCCTGGATGAGGCCACAGGGCCGACAAAACACTGAAGCTTTCTTT	CAWMRPQGRQNTEAFF
TRBJ1-1	NA	NA	TRBV19	TGTGCCAGTAGATTCGAGGGCACTGAAGCTTTCTTT	CASRFEGTEAFF
TRBJ1-2	few	NA	TRBV5-8	TGTGCCAGCAGCCGCGGACAACATAACTATGGCTACACCTTC	CASSRGQHNYGYTF
TRBJ2-1	NA	NA	TRBV14	TGTGCCAGCAGCCAAGTCAGAGGGCTCAACAATGAGCAGTTCTTC	CASSQVRGLNNEQFF
TRBJ1-2	NA	NA	TRBV30	TGTGCCTGGAGTCTACTGGGGGGCTATGGCTACACCTTC	CAWSLLGGYGYTF